Each of the 5 T cell receptor beta chains below was sequenced from the same sample in a study of T cell responses to AZD1222 COVID-19 vaccine. Clones were sequenced by immunoSEQ multiplex PCR, and TCRdb holds only the in-frame ones, with some missing. This sample has over 85,000 clones, with around 90% found just once. Material: peripheral blood, obtained 28 days after the second AZD1222 dose. These receptors were obtained from an adult who received the AZD1222 COVID-19 vaccine.

J is TRBJ2-5 and V is TRBV4-3; no definite D call. Trimming took 1 base from V and 1 from J, leaving 22 bases between them. Germline assignment: CDR1 LGHNA and CDR2 YSLEER. The CDR3 has 19 amino acids. This CDR3 is CASSQVMGLVPGIQETQYF. CDR3 nucleotide sequence: TGCGCCAGCAGCCAAGTAATGGGGTTAGTTCCGGGCATCCAAGAGACCCAGTACTTC.

V usage is TRBV11-2 and J usage is TRBJ1-2, with D hard to call. CDR1 and CDR2 from the germline V gene are SGHAT and FQNNGV. V gave up 0 bases and J gave up 2 bases, with 13 bases separating them. This CDR3 is built from 16 residues. The CDR3 here is CASSLDRVGKNYGYTF. As DNA, the CDR3 is TGTGCCAGCAGCTTAGATCGGGTAGGGAAGAACTATGGCTACACCTTC.

V and J are TRBV7-9 and TRBJ1-2; perhaps TRBD1 as D (5 bases). The germline gives CDR1 SEHNR, CDR2 FQNEAQ (reference sequence). The germline V and J ends were trimmed by 2 bases and 12 bases, with 16 bases remaining between them. The CDR3 has 13 amino acids. The CDR3 bases are TGTGCCAGCAGCTTAATTTCAGGGACCAGCCACACCTTC. Amino acids: CASSLISGTSHTF.

The chain links TRBV6-2 or TRBV6-3 to TRBJ2-7, with D unresolved. Trimming pared 5 bases from V and 4 bases from J, leaving 9 bases between. Per germline, CDR1 MNHEY and CDR2 SVGEGT. The CDR3 totals 12 residues. The CDR3 coding sequence is TGTGCCAGCAGTCGTGACCCATACGAGCAGTACTTC. This sequence encodes CASSRDPYEQYF.

V is TRBV10-3 and J is TRBJ1-1, with D unclear. The germline V gene encodes CDR1 ENHRY and CDR2 SYGVKD. This CDR3 has 13 residues. Deletions cut 7 bases from V and 5 bases from J, with 14 bases between. This CDR3 is CAITGEGRTEAFF. DNA for the CDR3: TGTGCCATCACCGGGGAAGGGCGGACTGAAGCTTTCTTT.